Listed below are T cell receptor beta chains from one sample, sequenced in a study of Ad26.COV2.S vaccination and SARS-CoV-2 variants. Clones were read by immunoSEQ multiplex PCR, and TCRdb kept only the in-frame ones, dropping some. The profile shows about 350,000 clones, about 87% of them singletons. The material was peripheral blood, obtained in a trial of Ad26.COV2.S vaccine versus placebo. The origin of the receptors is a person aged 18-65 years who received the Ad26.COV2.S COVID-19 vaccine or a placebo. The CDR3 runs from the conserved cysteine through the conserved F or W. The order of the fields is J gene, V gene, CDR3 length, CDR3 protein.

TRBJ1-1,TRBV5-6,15,CASSLDWGRNTEAFF
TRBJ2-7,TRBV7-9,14,CATLLAGVGDEQYF
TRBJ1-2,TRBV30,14,CAWSVTSMAYGYTF
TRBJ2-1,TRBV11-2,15,CASSLFSVSYNEQFF
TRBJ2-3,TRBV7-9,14,CASSDEQGVDTQYF
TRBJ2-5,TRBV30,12,CAWTASRETQYF
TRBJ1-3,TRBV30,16,CAWRYSGRSSGNTIYF
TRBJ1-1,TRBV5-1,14,CASSAQVTNTEAFF
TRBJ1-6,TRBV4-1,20,CASSQLRNDRGAPRNSPLHF
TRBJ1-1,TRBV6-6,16,CASRIREGAFDTEAFF